These 2 T cell receptor beta chains were all obtained from the same sample, sequenced in a study of spatial heterogeneity in lung cancer. The time point: sample taken at primary tumor resection. TCRdb ran MiXCR on the 5' RACE reads and lists one entry per CDR3 protein. The sample includes roughly 9,300 distinct CDR3 sequences, over 6% of them seen just once. The material was normal lung tissue next to the tumor, obtained at surgery. Receptors originate from a male donor with early-stage non-small cell lung cancer.

The sample holds many counts of this clonotype. CDR3 in DNA: TGTGCCAGCAGCTTGCGGCCGGGACAGGGGACCGGCGGGGAGCTGTTTTTT. This codes for CASSLRPGQGTGGELFF. The rearrangement uses TRBV5-5 and TRBJ2-2; 10 bases align to TRBD1. The CDR3 has 17 amino acids. The V gene end was trimmed by 1 base and the J gene end by 7 bases; junction bases not matched to a gene: 10. The germline gives CDR1 SGHKS, CDR2 YYEKEE (reference sequence). Filled out from reference TRBV5-5 and TRBJ2-2, the complete variable domain reads DAGVTQSPTHLIKTRGQQVTLRCSPISGHKSVSWYQQVLGQGPQFIFQYYEKEERGRGNFPDRFSARQFPNYSSELNVNALLLGDSALYLCASSLRPGQGTGGELFFGEGSRLTVL.

The genes are TRBV9 and TRBJ2-1, with TRBD1 matching over 7 bases. The CDR3 consists of 13 residues. Losses at the gene ends were 3 bases for V and 8 bases for J; bases not matched to a gene: 5. Germline V gives CDR1 SGDLS, CDR2 YYNGEE. CDR3 amino acids: CASSADQGDEQFF. DNA of the CDR3: TGTGCCAGCAGCGCCGACCAGGGGGATGAGCAGTTCTTC.